These 14 T cell receptor beta chains share one sample of origin, sequenced in a study of blood T cell repertoires in COVID-19. The data were produced by immunoSEQ multiplex PCR, yet TCRdb's version contains in-frame clones alone and is incomplete. This table holds 50,000 to 65,000 clones, 86% found once. Material: peripheral blood. Receptors were obtained from a man aged 40-49 years with acute or convalescent COVID-19.

The chain recombines TRBV6-5 with TRBJ2-1, with D possibly matching TRBD2 (6 bases). The CDR3 is 14 residues long. Germline values: CDR1 MNHEY, CDR2 SVGAGI. Trimming took 6 bases from V and 0 from J, leaving 9 bases between them. CDR3 amino acids: CASRPGVSYNEQFF. Here the CDR3 DNA reads TGTGCCAGCAGACCGGGGGTCTCCTACAATGAGCAGTTCTTC.

The chain links TRBV24-1 to TRBJ1-3; D perhaps matches TRBD1 (5 bases). The CDR3 is made up of 19 amino acids. Germline V gives CDR1 KGHDR, CDR2 SFDVKD. Trimming took off 0 bases at V and 2 bases at J, with 19 bases between the two ends. Here the CDR3 DNA reads TGTGCCACCAGTGATTTGCCGGCTGCAGCAGGGTCTGCTGGAAACACCATATATTTT. This encodes CATSDLPAAAGSAGNTIYF.

In DNA form, the CDR3 reads TGTGCTAGTGGTTTCCCCGGGTCTTCGTCGGAGACCCAGTACTTC. This gives the protein CASGFPGSSSETQYF. The chain links TRBV12-5 to TRBJ2-5; unclear D gene. Looked up from germline, CDR1 is LGHNT and CDR2 is FRNRAP. Trimming removed 3 bases from V and 5 bases from J, with 16 bases in between. This CDR3 is 15 amino acids long.

This rearrangement joins TRBV7-2 to TRBJ1-2; D not certain. Germline assignment: CDR1 SGHTA and CDR2 FQGNSA. The CDR3 has 13 amino acids. Deletions cut 8 bases from V and 1 base from J, with 11 bases between. The CDR3 loop reads CASAPGSNYGYTF. CDR3 DNA sequence: TGTGCCAGCGCGCCGGGGAGTAACTATGGCTACACCTTC.

This sequence joins TRBV7-8 and TRBJ1-5; 9 nucleotides agree with TRBD1. This CDR3 comprises 15 residues. CDR1 and CDR2 (germline): SGHVS, FQNEAQ. Germline trimming cut 8 bases from V and 11 bases from J; bases unmatched to any gene: 16. As DNA, the CDR3 is TGTGCCAGCGTGAGTTCGTTGACAGGGGGTGGGTCCCAGCATTTT. It codes for CASVSSLTGGGSQHF.

This rearrangement joins TRBV24-1 to TRBJ2-3; 8 positions match TRBD2. There are 13 residues in the CDR3. The V gene end was trimmed by 8 bases and the J gene end by 5 bases; junction bases not matched to a gene: 5. Germline CDR1 and CDR2: KGHDR and SFDVKD. Here the CDR3 DNA reads TGTGCCACCACGGACAGCGGGAGAGATACGCAGTATTTT. Residues: CATTDSGRDTQYF.

This clone was seen just once. V is TRBV5-4 and J is TRBJ1-1; 8 nucleotides agree with TRBD1. The V gene end was trimmed by 3 bases and the J gene end by 4 bases; junction bases not matched to a gene: 5. Germline lookup yields CDR1 SGHNT and CDR2 YYREEE (reference sequence). The CDR3 is 14 residues long. The CDR3 nucleotides read TGTGCCAGCAGCTGGTCGACAGGGGCCACTGAAGCTTTCTTT. This gives the protein CASSWSTGATEAFF.

J is TRBJ1-6 and V is TRBV28; 8 positions agree with TRBD1. V gave up 8 bases and J gave up 0 bases; unmatched junction bases: 12. The germline CDR1 and CDR2 sequences are MDHEN and SYDVKM. The CDR3 runs to 18 residues. CDR3 in DNA: TGTGCCAGCCGGGGGACAGGAGACATGAGCTCCTATAATTCACCCCTCCACTTT. It yields the protein CASRGTGDMSSYNSPLHF.

The CDR3: CATGSRSPQAQHF. The CDR3 DNA follows: TGTGCGACGGGGAGTCGGTCCCCCCAGGCCCAGCATTTT. The chain employs TRBV2 and TRBJ1-5; D is undetermined. Germline lookup yields CDR1 SNHLY and CDR2 FYNNEI. The CDR3 has 13 amino acids.

The V gene is TRBV5-1, the J gene TRBJ2-2, with D possibly matching TRBD2 (6 bases). Germline CDR1 is SGHRS and CDR2 is YFSETQ. V was pared by 2 bases and J by 7 bases, with 12 bases between. This CDR3 comprises 14 residues. CDR3 protein: CASSLSEGIGELFF. As DNA, the CDR3 is TGCGCCAGCAGCTTATCGGAGGGAATCGGGGAGCTGTTTTTT.

V gene TRBV11-3 combines with J gene TRBJ2-7; D is perhaps TRBD2 (5 bases). Germline V gene data show CDR1 as SGHNT and CDR2 as YENEEA. The CDR3 loop spans 16 amino acids. Trimming removed 5 bases at V and 0 bases at J, with 17 bases between. The CDR3 loop reads CASSPRGRASSYEQYF. Here the CDR3 DNA reads TGTGCCAGCAGCCCTCGCGGGCGGGCCAGCTCCTACGAGCAGTACTTC.

The chain has TRBV19 and TRBJ1-2, with 8 bases fitting TRBD1. J lost 9 bases, V lost 4 bases, and 7 bases had no gene match. Per germline, CDR1 LNHDA and CDR2 SQIVND (reference sequence). This CDR3 region has 13 residues. The CDR3 sequence: CASSTTGASSYTF. The CDR3 nucleotides read TGTGCCAGTAGTACGACAGGGGCCTCGAGCTACACCTTC.

This clone has just one count. The rearrangement links TRBV30 to TRBJ2-4; D might be TRBD1 (6 bases). This CDR3 has 16 amino acids. Germline-derived CDR1 and CDR2 are GTSNPN and SVGIG (reference sequence). V was clipped by 2 bases and J by 2 bases, with 16 bases between them. The CDR3 region is CAWSRERRGTKNIQYF. CDR3 bases: TGTGCCTGGAGTCGCGAACGCAGGGGCACCAAAAACATTCAGTACTTC.

The chain employs TRBV7-2 and TRBJ2-2; 8 nucleotides align to TRBD2. Germline V gene lookup returns CDR1 SGHTA and CDR2 FQGNSA. This CDR3 is 15 amino acids long. J was trimmed by 4 bases and V by 5 bases; bases with no gene match: 6. In DNA form, the CDR3 reads TGTGCCAGCAGCCCGGGACTAGGAGTCACCGGGGAGCTGTTTTTT. It is translated as CASSPGLGVTGELFF.